These T cell receptor beta chains were read from a single sample in a study of PD-L1 blockade in urothelial cancer. Generated by immunoSEQ multiplex PCR, the TCRdb table keeps only in-frame clones and is missing some. The sample shows around 110,000 clones, roughly 90% of them seen only once. The material sequenced was PBMCs, taken around atezolizumab (anti-PD-L1) treatment. The receptors derive from a man aged 60 to 75 with urothelial cancer. CDR3s include the opening cysteine and the closing phenylalanine or tryptophan. Fields, in order: D gene, V gene, CDR3 protein. D genes are given only for firm matches.

D gene: -
V gene: TRBV28
CDR3 protein: CASSLLGSSGANVLTF

D gene: -
V gene: TRBV6-1
CDR3 protein: CASSEGTVNTGELFF

D gene: -
V gene: TRBV28
CDR3 protein: CASRITGYEQYF

D gene: -
V gene: TRBV15
CDR3 protein: CATSRGQVNTEAFF

D gene: -
V gene: TRBV5-1
CDR3 protein: CASSLNRGANTDTQYF

D gene: -
V gene: TRBV18
CDR3 protein: CASSPTRGSETQYF

D gene: TRBD2
V gene: TRBV30
CDR3 protein: CAWALSGVETQYF

D gene: TRBD2
V gene: TRBV25-1
CDR3 protein: CASSPRVGTSGYNEQFF

D gene: -
V gene: TRBV6-6
CDR3 protein: CASSYSWEAKNIQYF

D gene: TRBD1
V gene: TRBV18
CDR3 protein: CASSPDRGGYGYTF

D gene: TRBD1
V gene: TRBV28
CDR3 protein: CASRGTGGAGNTIYF

D gene: -
V gene: TRBV7-8
CDR3 protein: CASSLEPFSNTEAFF

D gene: TRBD2
V gene: TRBV7-6
CDR3 protein: CASSEQRERNFF

D gene: TRBD2
V gene: TRBV4-2
CDR3 protein: CASSQDGGGGAGNEQFF

D gene: TRBD2
V gene: TRBV2
CDR3 protein: CASRREISGYEQYF

D gene: -
V gene: TRBV21-1
CDR3 protein: CASSYRAISSGNTIYF

D gene: TRBD2
V gene: TRBV4-3
CDR3 protein: CASSQHLAGGGQPPLSQYEQYF

D gene: -
V gene: TRBV4-1
CDR3 protein: CASSQPYWSSEQYF

D gene: -
V gene: TRBV25-1
CDR3 protein: CASSEQTRGWADTQYF

D gene: TRBD1
V gene: TRBV5-4
CDR3 protein: CASSSPDRGETQYF

D gene: -
V gene: TRBV4-2
CDR3 protein: CASSPRQQARSGNTIYF

D gene: TRBD1
V gene: TRBV4-3
CDR3 protein: CASSQDAGGNTEAFF

D gene: -
V gene: TRBV7-2
CDR3 protein: CASSSNGVFYEQYF

D gene: TRBD1
V gene: TRBV6-1
CDR3 protein: CASSGTGLNQPQHF

D gene: -
V gene: TRBV25-1
CDR3 protein: CASSAAGGGTQYF

D gene: -
V gene: TRBV7-2
CDR3 protein: CASSPYVRDTQYF

D gene: -
V gene: TRBV7-3
CDR3 protein: CASSLIGGLGNNSPLHF

D gene: -
V gene: TRBV30
CDR3 protein: CASRTASTDTQYF

D gene: -
V gene: TRBV25-1
CDR3 protein: CASTTTGVRGTQYF

D gene: -
V gene: TRBV6-5
CDR3 protein: CASSYSSRNTEAFF

D gene: TRBD2
V gene: TRBV5-1
CDR3 protein: CASSLMGLAGGLGTDTQYF

D gene: -
V gene: TRBV5-4
CDR3 protein: CASSFGSLSYEQYF

D gene: TRBD1
V gene: TRBV28
CDR3 protein: CASSLPRNRQGVTEAFF

D gene: -
V gene: TRBV27
CDR3 protein: CASSPRGTDTQYF

D gene: -
V gene: TRBV29-1
CDR3 protein: CSVAPRGYNEQFF

D gene: TRBD2
V gene: TRBV5-5
CDR3 protein: CASSATSGRTPLQETQYF

D gene: -
V gene: TRBV6-6
CDR3 protein: CASSPSGPRGTYEQYF

D gene: -
V gene: TRBV5-4
CDR3 protein: CASSSFGGAPPAFF

D gene: -
V gene: TRBV18
CDR3 protein: CASSPDRNSYEQYF

D gene: -
V gene: TRBV12-5
CDR3 protein: CASGLVAGETQYF

D gene: -
V gene: TRBV6-1
CDR3 protein: CASSENSVSYNEQFF

D gene: TRBD1
V gene: TRBV19
CDR3 protein: CASSIGGQGYGYTF

D gene: -
V gene: TRBV11-2
CDR3 protein: CASSHPASLLAKNIQYF